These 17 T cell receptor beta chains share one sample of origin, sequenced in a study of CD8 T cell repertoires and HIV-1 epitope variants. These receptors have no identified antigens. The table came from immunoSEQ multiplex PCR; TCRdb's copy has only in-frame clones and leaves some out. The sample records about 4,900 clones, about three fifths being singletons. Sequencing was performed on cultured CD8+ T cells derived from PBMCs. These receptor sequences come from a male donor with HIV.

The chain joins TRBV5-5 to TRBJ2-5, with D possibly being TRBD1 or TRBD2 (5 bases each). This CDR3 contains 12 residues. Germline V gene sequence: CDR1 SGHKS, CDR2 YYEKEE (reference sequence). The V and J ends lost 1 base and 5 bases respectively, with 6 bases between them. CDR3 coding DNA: TGTGCCAGCAGCTTGTGGGGGGAGACCCAGTACTTC. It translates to CASSLWGETQYF. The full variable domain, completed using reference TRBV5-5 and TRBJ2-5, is DAGVTQSPTHLIKTRGQQVTLRCSPISGHKSVSWYQQVLGQGPQFIFQYYEKEERGRGNFPDRFSARQFPNYSSELNVNALLLGDSALYLCASSLWGETQYFGPGTRLLVL.

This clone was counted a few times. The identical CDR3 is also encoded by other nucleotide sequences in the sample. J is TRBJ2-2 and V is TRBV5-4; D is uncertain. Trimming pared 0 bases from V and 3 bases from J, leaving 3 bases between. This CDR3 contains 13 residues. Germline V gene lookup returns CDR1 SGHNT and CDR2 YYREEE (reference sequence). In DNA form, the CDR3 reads TGTGCCAGCAGCTTGGTCGACACCGGGGAGCTGTTTTTT. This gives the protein CASSLVDTGELFF.

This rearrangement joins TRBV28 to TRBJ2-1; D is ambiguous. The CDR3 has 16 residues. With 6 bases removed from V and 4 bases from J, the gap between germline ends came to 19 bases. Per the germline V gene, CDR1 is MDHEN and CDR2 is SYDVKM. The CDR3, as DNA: TGTGCCAGCAGCCCAGAGCCCCAGGCAACTTACAATGAGCAGTTCTTC. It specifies CASSPEPQATYNEQFF.

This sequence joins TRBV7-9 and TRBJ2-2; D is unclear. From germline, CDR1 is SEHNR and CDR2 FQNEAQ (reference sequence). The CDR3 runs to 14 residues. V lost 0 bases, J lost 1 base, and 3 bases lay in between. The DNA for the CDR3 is TGTGCCAGCAGCTTAGCCCTGAACACCGGGGAGCTGTTTTTT. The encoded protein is CASSLALNTGELFF.

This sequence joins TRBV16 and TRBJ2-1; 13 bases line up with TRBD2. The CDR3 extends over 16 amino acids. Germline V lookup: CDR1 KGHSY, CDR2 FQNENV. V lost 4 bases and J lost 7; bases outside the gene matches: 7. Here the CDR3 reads CASSPLGTSGVNEQFF. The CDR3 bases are TGTGCCAGCAGCCCCTTAGGGACTAGCGGGGTTAATGAGCAGTTCTTC.

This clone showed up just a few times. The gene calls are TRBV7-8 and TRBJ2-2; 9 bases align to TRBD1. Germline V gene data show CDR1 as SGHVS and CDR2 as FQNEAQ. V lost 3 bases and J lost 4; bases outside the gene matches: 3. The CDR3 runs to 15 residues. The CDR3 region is CASSLGTGLTGELFF. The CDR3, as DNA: TGTGCCAGCAGCTTGGGGACAGGGCTCACCGGGGAGCTGTTTTTT.

The CDR3 region is CASSLFALSPQSPNYGYTF. The CDR3 region has the DNA TGTGCCAGCAGTTTATTCGCCCTTAGCCCACAGTCTCCTAACTATGGCTACACCTTC. This chain connects TRBV28 to TRBJ1-2, with D hard to call. The ends were cut back, 1 base at V and 0 bases at J, with 21 bases in the middle. The CDR3 contains 19 residues. Germline CDR1 reads MDHEN; CDR2 reads SYDVKM.

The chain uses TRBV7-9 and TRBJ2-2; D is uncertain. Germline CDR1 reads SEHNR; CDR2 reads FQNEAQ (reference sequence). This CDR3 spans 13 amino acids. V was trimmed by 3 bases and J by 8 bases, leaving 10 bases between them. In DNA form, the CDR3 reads TGTGCCAGCAGCTTGAAGAGTTCTGGGGAGCTGTTTTTT. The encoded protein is CASSLKSSGELFF.

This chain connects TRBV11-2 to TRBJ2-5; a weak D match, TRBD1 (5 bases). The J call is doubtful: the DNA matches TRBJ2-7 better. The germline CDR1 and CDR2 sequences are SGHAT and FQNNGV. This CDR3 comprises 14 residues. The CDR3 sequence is CASSTWGSAYEQYF. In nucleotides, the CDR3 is TGTGCCAGCAGCACCTGGGGCTCAGCCTACGAGCAGTACTTC.

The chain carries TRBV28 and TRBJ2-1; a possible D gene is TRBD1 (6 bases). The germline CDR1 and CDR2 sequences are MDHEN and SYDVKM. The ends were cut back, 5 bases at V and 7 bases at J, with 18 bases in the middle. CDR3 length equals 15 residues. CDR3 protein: CASSLQTGRGNEQFF. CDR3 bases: TGTGCCAGCAGTCTTCAGACAGGCCGAGGTAATGAGCAGTTCTTC.

CDR3 residues: CASSPLQETQYF. As DNA, the CDR3 is TGTGCCAGCTCACCACTCCAAGAGACCCAGTACTTC. The rearrangement uses TRBV18 and TRBJ2-5; D call uncertain. V lost 1 base and J 1 base, leaving 1 base between the germline ends. Germline V CDR1 and CDR2: KGHSH, LQKENI. The length of the CDR3 is 12 residues.

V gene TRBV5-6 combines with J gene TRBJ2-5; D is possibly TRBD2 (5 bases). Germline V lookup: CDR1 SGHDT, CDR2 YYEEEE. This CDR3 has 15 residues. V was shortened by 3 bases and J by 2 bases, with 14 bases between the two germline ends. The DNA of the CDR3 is TGTGCCAGCAGCTCCGCCGGGATAGATCAAGAGACCCAGTACTTC. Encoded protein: CASSSAGIDQETQYF.

The CDR3 region has the DNA TGTGCCAGCAGTTTCTTTGAGGGCTACGAGCAGTACTTC. It yields the protein CASSFFEGYEQYF. V is TRBV27 and J is TRBJ2-7; weak D call: TRBD2 (5 bases). In germline, CDR1 is MNHEY, CDR2 SMNVEV (reference sequence). The CDR3 is made up of 13 amino acids. Trimming left V 3 bases short and J 3 bases short, with 9 bases between.

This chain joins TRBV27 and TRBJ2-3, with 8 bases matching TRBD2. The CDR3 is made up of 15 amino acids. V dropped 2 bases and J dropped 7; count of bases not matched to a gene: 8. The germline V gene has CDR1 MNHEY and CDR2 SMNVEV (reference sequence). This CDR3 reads CASSLVPGGPNTQYF. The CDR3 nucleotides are TGTGCCAGCAGTTTAGTGCCGGGAGGGCCGAATACGCAGTATTTT.

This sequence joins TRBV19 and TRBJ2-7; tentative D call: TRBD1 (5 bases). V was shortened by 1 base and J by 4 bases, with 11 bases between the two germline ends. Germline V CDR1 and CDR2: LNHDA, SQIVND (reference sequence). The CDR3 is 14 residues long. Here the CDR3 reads CASSIGSAGYEQYF. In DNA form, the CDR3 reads TGTGCCAGTAGTATAGGTTCGGCAGGGTACGAGCAGTACTTC.

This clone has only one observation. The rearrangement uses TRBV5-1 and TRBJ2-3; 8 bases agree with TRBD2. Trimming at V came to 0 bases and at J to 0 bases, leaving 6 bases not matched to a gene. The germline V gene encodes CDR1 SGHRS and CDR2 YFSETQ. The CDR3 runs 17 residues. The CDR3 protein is CASSLALGTRSTDTQYF. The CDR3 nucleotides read TGCGCCAGCAGCTTGGCCTTAGGGACTAGAAGCACAGATACGCAGTATTTT.

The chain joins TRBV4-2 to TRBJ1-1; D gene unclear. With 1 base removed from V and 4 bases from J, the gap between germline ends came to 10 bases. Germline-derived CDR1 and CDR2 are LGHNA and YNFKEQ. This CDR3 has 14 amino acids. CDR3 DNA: TGTGCCAGCAGCCAAGTGGGGTTGGGCACTGAAGCTTTCTTT. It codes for CASSQVGLGTEAFF.